The 26 T cell receptor beta chains presented below share a single source sample, sequenced in a study of shared clonotypes between healthy human individuals. Assay: immunoSEQ multiplex PCR; the TCRdb copy retains only in-frame clones and omits some. Among around 1,000,000 clones, around three quarters were seen once, and the ten largest hold over 0.8%. Sample: memory CD4+ T cells from PBMCs. The sample's subset: CD45RA-negative fraction. These receptors were taken from a man between 18 and 29 years old in good health. Some clones in this sample may be carry-over from other donors' samples.

The CDR3 is CASSRLPSGSSTDTQYF. For the CDR3, the DNA is TGCGCCAGCAGCCGATTACCTAGCGGGAGTAGCACAGATACGCAGTATTTT. This rearrangement joins TRBV5-1 to TRBJ2-3; 10 nucleotides align to TRBD2. The junction had 8 bases not matched to a gene; V was cut back by 4 bases and J by 0 bases. Germline V lookup: CDR1 SGHRS, CDR2 YFSETQ. This CDR3 has 17 residues.

A note on this clone: Other nucleotide sequences from this sample produce the same CDR3. CDR3 residues: CASSPGGNQPQHF. The CDR3 DNA follows: TGTGCCAGCTCACCGGGGGGTAATCAGCCCCAGCATTTT. The genes are TRBV18 and TRBJ1-5; TRBD1 is a possible D gene (5 bases). The V end was cut by 3 bases, the J end by 4 bases, with 7 bases between. The CDR3 has 13 amino acids. Germline V gives CDR1 KGHSH, CDR2 LQKENI.

This clone was detected a few times. J is TRBJ2-7 and V is TRBV5-5, with 9 bases lining up with TRBD1. Per the germline V gene, CDR1 is SGHKS and CDR2 is YYEKEE (reference sequence). V shed 4 bases, J shed 4 bases, and the junction held 3 bases outside the gene matches. CDR3 length: 13 residues. The DNA of the CDR3 is TGTGCCAGCAGCACAGGGGGCAAGTACGAGCAGTACTTC. Translated, it gives CASSTGGKYEQYF.

This clone was observed a single time. This chain links TRBV7-9 with TRBJ2-1; 12 nucleotides agree with TRBD2. Looked up from germline, CDR1 is SEHNR and CDR2 is FQNEAQ (reference sequence). The CDR3 is 16 amino acids. Trimming cost V 2 bases and J 10 bases; bases outside gene matches: 9. CDR3 coding DNA: TGTGCCAGCAGCTTATTGACTAGCGGGAGTGCAGGGGAGCAGTTCTTC. Protein: CASSLLTSGSAGEQFF. Full variable domain (remainder filled in from reference TRBV7-9 and TRBJ2-1): DTGVSQNPRHKITKRGQNVTFRCDPISEHNRLYWYRQTLGQGPEFLTYFQNEAQLEKSRLLSDRFSAERPKGSFSTLEIQRTEQGDSAMYLCASSLLTSGSAGEQFFGPGTRLTVL.

The CDR3 nucleotides are TGTGCCAGCAGCTTATCGCCGACAGGGGAATTAGGGAAACTGTTTTTT. This codes for CASSLSPTGELGKLFF. This chain uses TRBV7-2 with TRBJ1-4; 8 bases match TRBD1. There are 16 residues in the CDR3. Germline-derived CDR1 and CDR2 are SGHTA and FQGNSA. The V and J ends lost 2 bases and 11 bases, in that order; junction bases with no gene match: 13. Full variable domain (outside the CDR3, taken from reference TRBV7-2 and TRBJ1-4): GAGVSQSPSNKVTEKGKDVELRCDPISGHTALYWYRQSLGQGLEFLIYFQGNSAPDKSGLPSDRFSAERTGGSVSTLTIQRTQQEDSAVYLCASSLSPTGELGKLFFGSGTQLSVL.

The V and J genes are TRBV28 and TRBJ2-6; unclear D gene. This CDR3 has 16 amino acids. V shed 8 bases and J shed 2 bases, with 16 bases lying between them. Looked up from germline, CDR1 is MDHEN and CDR2 is SYDVKM. CDR3 sequence reads: CASDARQVAGANVLTF. The CDR3 DNA follows: TGTGCCAGCGACGCCCGCCAGGTCGCTGGGGCCAACGTCCTGACTTTC.

This sequence joins TRBV7-2 and TRBJ2-7; a weak D match, TRBD1 (6 bases). V was clipped by 3 bases and J by 5 bases, with 11 bases between them. Germline loops: CDR1 SGHTA, CDR2 FQGNSA. The CDR3 runs to 13 residues. The CDR3 protein is CASSFGPGDEQYF. In nucleotides, the CDR3 is TGTGCCAGCAGCTTCGGTCCAGGGGACGAGCAGTACTTC. Looking up the rest from reference TRBV7-2 and TRBJ2-7 gives the full variable domain: GAGVSQSPSNKVTEKGKDVELRCDPISGHTALYWYRQSLGQGLEFLIYFQGNSAPDKSGLPSDRFSAERTGGSVSTLTIQRTQQEDSAVYLCASSFGPGDEQYFGPGTRLTVT.

The chain joins TRBV28 to TRBJ2-7; the match to TRBD1 covers 7 bases. The germline CDR1 and CDR2 sequences are MDHEN and SYDVKM. The CDR3 totals 14 residues. Unmatched junction bases numbered 9, after V lost 5 bases and J lost 5 bases. This CDR3 reads CASSPWTGDDEQYF. Written as DNA, the CDR3 is TGTGCCAGCAGTCCTTGGACAGGCGACGACGAGCAGTACTTC.

The rearrangement joins TRBV7-9 to TRBJ1-4; D possibly corresponds to TRBD1 (6 bases). CDR3 length: 16 amino acids. Looked up from germline, CDR1 is SEHNR and CDR2 is FQNEAQ (reference sequence). Trimming shortened V by 1 base and J by 4 bases, and 13 bases separated the two germline ends. CDR3 in amino acids: CASSLVRDTFNEKLFF. CDR3 in DNA: TGTGCCAGCAGCTTAGTCCGGGACACTTTTAATGAAAAACTGTTTTTT.

The chain recombines TRBV11-2 with TRBJ1-1; 7 bases fit TRBD1. The V segment lost 5 bases and the J segment 1 base; nucleotides outside the gene matches: 10. The CDR3 length is 16 residues. Germline V gene lookup returns CDR1 SGHAT and CDR2 FQNNGV. CDR3 protein: CASSTRPTGSNTEAFF. The CDR3 coding sequence is TGTGCCAGCAGCACCCGCCCGACAGGGTCGAACACTGAAGCTTTCTTT.

V usage is TRBV9 and J usage is TRBJ1-1; D call uncertain. Trimming removed 0 bases at V and 1 base at J, with 10 bases between. The germline gives CDR1 SGDLS, CDR2 YYNGEE. This CDR3 has 15 amino acids. The CDR3 reads CASSVVGVANTEAFF. DNA of the CDR3: TGTGCCAGCAGCGTAGTTGGGGTGGCGAACACTGAAGCTTTCTTT.

The gene calls are TRBV7-3 and TRBJ1-2, with 8 bases identical to TRBD1. Per the germline V gene, CDR1 is SGHTA and CDR2 is FQGTGA. This CDR3 comprises 15 residues. V lost 4 bases and J lost 4; bases outside the gene matches: 8. The CDR3 nucleotides are TGTGCCAGCAGCTCCTCAGGGGGCGCGACCTATGGCTACACCTTC. Its protein is CASSSSGGATYGYTF. Complete variable domain (other parts from reference TRBV7-3 and TRBJ1-2): GAGVSQTPSNKVTEKGKYVELRCDPISGHTALYWYRQSLGQGPEFLIYFQGTGAADDSGLPNDRFFAVRPEGSVSTLKIQRTERGDSAVYLCASSSSGGATYGYTFGSGTRLTVV.

The chain carries TRBV4-1 and TRBJ2-3; 7 bases fit TRBD1. Germline lookup yields CDR1 MGHRA and CDR2 YSYEKL. CDR3 size: 16 residues. V was pared by 4 bases and J by 4 bases, with 11 bases of the junction left unmatched. CDR3 DNA sequence: TGCGCCAGCAGCCCCTTTCACAGGGGCGAGTCAGATACGCAGTATTTT. This encodes CASSPFHRGESDTQYF.

The rearrangement links TRBV19 to TRBJ1-1, with no clear D. Between the trimmed V and J ends, which lost 2 bases and 1 base, there was a span of 5 bases. The CDR3 sequence is 13 residues long. CDR1 and CDR2 from the germline V gene are LNHDA and SQIVND (reference sequence). CDR3 DNA: TGTGCCAGTAGTATAAACGGGAACACTGAAGCTTTCTTT. Its translation: CASSINGNTEAFF.

The V and J genes are TRBV10-3 and TRBJ2-2; unclear D gene. The germline gives CDR1 ENHRY, CDR2 SYGVKD. V was clipped by 2 bases and J by 6 bases, with 13 bases between them. The CDR3 contains 15 residues. In DNA, the CDR3 is TGTGCCATCAGTGAGCGGCCCGGGTTGGCCGGGGAGCTGTTTTTT. This encodes CAISERPGLAGELFF.

On this clone itself: A read error is likely here: a far larger clone is one base away. The CDR3 here is CASSMGTGRNEQYF. The CDR3 nucleotides are TGTGCCAGTAGTATGGGGACAGGGAGGAACGAGCAGTACTTC. The chain is built from TRBV19 and TRBJ2-7; 9 bases are a match to TRBD1. The germline V gene encodes CDR1 LNHDA and CDR2 SQIVND (reference sequence). The CDR3 consists of 14 residues. J gave up 5 bases and V 3 bases, and 5 bases lay outside the gene matches. Drawing the rest from reference TRBV19 and TRBJ2-7, the complete variable domain is DGGITQSPKYLFRKEGQNVTLSCEQNLNHDAMYWYRQDPGQGLRLIYYSQIVNDFQKGDIAEGYSVSREKKESFPLTVTSAQKNPTAFYLCASSMGTGRNEQYFGPGTRLTVT.

The chain is built from TRBV27 and TRBJ1-2, with a weak D call TRBD1 (5 bases). V lost 0 bases and J lost 8, with 16 bases in between. CDR1 and CDR2 (germline): MNHEY, SMNVEV (reference sequence). The CDR3 is made up of 15 amino acids. CDR3 in DNA: TGTGCCAGCAGTTTATCGATGTCCAGGGTTGGGGGCTACACCTTC. Translation gives CASSLSMSRVGGYTF.

This clone was observed a few times. The chain recombines TRBV7-9 with TRBJ1-3, with D maybe TRBD1 (6 bases). Deletions cut 4 bases from V and 0 bases from J, with 16 bases between. The CDR3 covers 17 residues. The germline gives CDR1 SEHNR, CDR2 FQNEAQ (reference sequence). The CDR3 DNA is TGTGCCAGCAGCTCCGAACAGGGATGGGTCTCTGGAAACACCATATATTTT. Translation: CASSSEQGWVSGNTIYF.

V and J are TRBV7-8 and TRBJ1-5; 8 bases are a match to TRBD1. The CDR3 sequence is 14 residues long. In germline, CDR1 is SGHVS, CDR2 FQNEAQ. Germline trimming cut 5 bases from V and 6 bases from J; bases unmatched to any gene: 6. As DNA, the CDR3 is TGTGCCAGCAGCGAGGACAGGGACGGTCAGCCCCAGCATTTT. Amino acid sequence: CASSEDRDGQPQHF.

As for this clone: The sample carries other DNA sequences with the same CDR3. The V gene is TRBV7-3, the J gene TRBJ2-5, with 7 bases identical to TRBD2. The J segment lost 4 bases and the V segment lost 1 base, leaving 3 bases of the junction unmatched. The CDR3 has 14 residues. Germline V gene sequence: CDR1 SGHTA, CDR2 FQGTGA. The CDR3 DNA reads TGTGCCAGCAGCTTAAGCGGGAGCCGAGAGACCCAGTACTTC. Amino acid sequence: CASSLSGSRETQYF. The full variable domain, completed using reference TRBV7-3 and TRBJ2-5, is GAGVSQTPSNKVTEKGKYVELRCDPISGHTALYWYRQSLGQGPEFLIYFQGTGAADDSGLPNDRFFAVRPEGSVSTLKIQRTERGDSAVYLCASSLSGSRETQYFGPGTRLLVL.

A note on this clone: One end of the junction fails to match germline, which may point to a read error. This sequence joins TRBV28 and TRBJ2-7; D may be TRBD1 (6 bases). The length of the CDR3 is 15 residues. Germline CDR1 reads MDHEN; CDR2 reads SYDVKM. CDR3 bases: TGTGCCAGCAGGCAAGGACAGACGGGATCCTTCGAGCAGTACTTC. Protein sequence: CASRQGQTGSFEQYF.

The rearrangement joins TRBV7-9 to TRBJ1-2, with 7 bases matching TRBD1. V dropped 5 bases and J dropped 2; count of bases not matched to a gene: 8. This CDR3 comprises 15 residues. From germline, CDR1 is SEHNR and CDR2 FQNEAQ (reference sequence). As DNA, the CDR3 is TGTGCCAGCAGCCGGGGGACGGGACAGAACTATGGCTACACCTTC. Translation gives CASSRGTGQNYGYTF.

This clone was detected only once. V gene TRBV19 combines with J gene TRBJ2-3, with a weak D call TRBD1 (5 bases). Trimming stripped 6 bases from V and 0 bases from J, with 10 bases between. Germline-derived CDR1 and CDR2 are LNHDA and SQIVND (reference sequence). The CDR3 has 14 amino acids. The CDR3 loop is CASSPAGSTDTQYF. In nucleotides, the CDR3 is TGTGCCAGTAGCCCAGCAGGGAGCACAGATACGCAGTATTTT.

This clone was seen a handful of times. This chain links TRBV7-9 with TRBJ2-5; D call uncertain. The CDR3 length is 13 residues. The V end lost 2 bases, the J end lost 4 bases, and 8 bases lay between the germline ends. CDR1 and CDR2 (germline): SEHNR, FQNEAQ (reference sequence). CDR3 DNA sequence: TGTGCCAGCAGCTTATTTCCAGCAGAGACCCAGTACTTC. Translated, it gives CASSLFPAETQYF.

A few counts support this clone. Just one base apart from a much larger clone, this may be a read error. This chain links TRBV6-1 with TRBJ2-5; weak D call: TRBD1 (10 bases). Germline V gene lookup returns CDR1 MNHNS and CDR2 SASEGT. This CDR3 is built from 16 residues. The CDR3 DNA follows: TGTGCCGGCAGTGAAGCGGGGGGACAGGGGTATGAGACCCAGTACTTC. Protein: CAGSEAGGQGYETQYF.

The rearrangement links TRBV10-3 to TRBJ2-1; D could derive from TRBD1 or TRBD2 (5 bases each). The V and J ends lost 8 bases and 7 bases respectively, with 18 bases between them. Germline loops: CDR1 ENHRY, CDR2 SYGVKD. The CDR3 spans 14 residues. The CDR3 is CAISAGTPKNEQFF. Written as DNA, the CDR3 is TGTGCCATCTCAGCCGGGACCCCGAAAAATGAGCAGTTCTTC.